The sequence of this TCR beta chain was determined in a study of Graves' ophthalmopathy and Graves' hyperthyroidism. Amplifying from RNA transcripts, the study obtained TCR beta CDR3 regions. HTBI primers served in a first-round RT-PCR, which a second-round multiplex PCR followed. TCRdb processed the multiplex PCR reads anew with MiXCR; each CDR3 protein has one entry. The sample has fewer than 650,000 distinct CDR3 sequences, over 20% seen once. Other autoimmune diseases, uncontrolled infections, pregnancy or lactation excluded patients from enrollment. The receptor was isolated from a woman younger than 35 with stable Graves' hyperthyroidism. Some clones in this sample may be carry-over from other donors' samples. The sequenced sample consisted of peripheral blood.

The CDR3 reads CSVLNGGTVNTEAFF. CDR3 sequence (DNA): TGCAGCGTTTTGAATGGAGGAACGGTGAACACTGAAGCTTTCTTT. The chain joins TRBV29-1 to TRBJ1-1; no firm D call. The CDR3 is 15 residues long. CDR1 and CDR2 (germline): SQVTM, ANQGSEA. V gave up 5 bases and J gave up 0 bases, with 16 bases separating them.